This T cell receptor (beta chain) is from a study of T cells after yellow fever vaccination (dated by TCRdb to the late 2010s). About the study as a whole: The SMART-Seq v4 Ultra Low Input RNA kit was used to prepare libraries from fractions with low cell numbers. Blood was drawn at multiple timepoints before and after primary and secondary immunization, with bulk PBMC replicates and cell subsets isolated. Two healthy male donors, one aged 18 to 30 and one aged 30 to 40 years, made up the cohort. Bulk TCR alpha and beta repertoires were sequenced longitudinally to track T-cell clones before and after primary and booster YFV17D yellow fever vaccination.

Results and caveats for the whole study, not just this receptor: Most clones expanded after primary vaccination were re-detected after the booster (96% of CD4 and around 86% of CD8), suggesting broad memory maintenance. Computational filtering was required because FACS-sorted repertoires could contain abundant contaminating clonotypes from the bulk population. Because the study included only two donors, the extent to which the findings can be generalized is limited. Compared with the primary T-cell response, the secondary T-cell response was faster but weaker, reaching its peak on day 5 rather than on day 15. A small share of clonotypes occurred in both CD4 and CD8 compartments, likely arising from convergent recombination.

Between the V and J ends, shortened by 1 base and 7 bases respectively, the junction contains 15 bases. The CDR3 goes from the cysteine to the phenylalanine over 16 residues. Only the CDR3 DNA stays, 48 bases, in frame from base 1. CDR1 and CDR2 (SGHRS, YFSETQ) derive from the germline V gene. Worth noting for this clonotype: There is no known antigen for this receptor. The sample holds no much larger clone one base away, and base qualities are not on file.

In the paper's terms, the treatment or condition label means: live attenuated yellow fever vaccine strain. At every blood-draw timepoint, two biological replicates of bulk PBMCs were collected. PBMCs were isolated from peripheral blood using a standard Ficoll-Paque protocol. RNA was extracted with TriZol from bulk PBMCs, CD4 and CD8 fractions, and dextramer-positive and dextramer-negative fractions. TCR cDNA was synthesized by 5'RACE template switching, which introduced a universal primer site and unique molecular identifiers. cDNA synthesis was primed from both the TCR alpha and TCR beta constant segments. Libraries were amplified in two PCR steps, with sample barcodes and sequencing adapters added in the second step. Sequencing of libraries was done on Illumina HiSeq 2500 (2x100 bp) or NovaSeq (2x150 bp). The authors' pipeline ran thus. Demultiplexing of reads and collapsing into UMI consensus sequences were performed with MIGEC, and V(D)J alignment was carried out with MiXCR. Clonotypes responding to the vaccine were identified with edgeR on replicate PBMC samples, with the criteria of FDR below 0.01 and a log2 fold change above 5 up to day 15. Bulk clonotypes were assigned CD4 or CD8 identity according to which sequenced CD4 or CD8 repertoire held them at higher abundance. The raw public reads went through TCRdb reprocessing: fastp at Q25, MiXCR clone calling, in-frame beta chains kept. Rows merge per CDR3 protein into single entries with the most common DNA and genes. These V and J calls derive from TCRdb rather than the authors' analysis. Across this sample there are about 340,000 distinct CDR3 sequences, with 8.7% seen only once. The top ten clonotypes cover roughly 18% of the sample.

The sequencing here drew on PBMCs, taken on the day of the first yellow fever vaccination. This chain is built from TRBV5-1 and TRBJ1-6; the D gene identity is not certain. This TCR derives from a man aged 18 to 29 who received the YFV17D yellow fever vaccine. The DNA reads as follows: TGCGCCAGCAGCTTGTCGGAGAAAGGGCCAAATTCACCCCTCCACTTT. Its translation is CASSLSEKGPNSPLHF.